A selection of T cell receptor beta chains follows, all from one sample in a study of T-cell memory formation after mild COVID-19. TCRdb ran MiXCR on the 5' RACE reads and lists one entry per CDR3 protein. The data show 500,000 to 550,000 distinct CDR3 sequences, over 20% seen once. The source material was PBMCs or a T cell subset sorted from them (not recorded which). The receptors stem from an adult woman who had mild COVID-19 (a few samples of this study predate the infection). Cell type and time point are not known. CDR3s include the opening cysteine and the closing phenylalanine or tryptophan. D genes are given only for firm matches. Not every row has a clone size; where given, it reads once, few, many or a size class.

clone size: NA; V gene: TRBV2; J gene: TRBJ2-5; D gene: TRBD1; CDR3 length: 15; CDR3 protein: CASSGQGVSGETQYF; CDR3 DNA: TGTGCCAGCAGTGGACAGGGGGTATCGGGGGAGACCCAGTACTTC
clone size: NA; V gene: TRBV7-9; J gene: TRBJ2-1; D gene: TRBD2; CDR3 length: 20; CDR3 protein: CASSFLGLAGGTITYNEQFF; CDR3 DNA: TGTGCCAGCAGCTTTCTAGGACTAGCGGGAGGAACTATCACCTACAATGAGCAGTTCTTC
clone size: NA; V gene: TRBV24-1; J gene: TRBJ2-1; D gene: NA; CDR3 length: 17; CDR3 protein: CATSDFRGHSSYNEQFF; CDR3 DNA: TGTGCCACCAGTGATTTTCGTGGTCACAGCTCCTACAATGAGCAGTTCTTC
clone size: few; V gene: TRBV4-1; J gene: TRBJ2-5; D gene: TRBD2; CDR3 length: 17; CDR3 protein: CASSQDGSGGALETQYF; CDR3 DNA: TGCGCCAGCAGCCAAGATGGAAGCGGGGGGGCCTTGGAGACCCAGTACTTC
clone size: NA; V gene: TRBV11-2; J gene: TRBJ2-7; D gene: TRBD1; CDR3 length: 14; CDR3 protein: CASSFSGQGYEQYF; CDR3 DNA: TGTGCCAGCAGCTTTTCGGGACAGGGGTACGAGCAGTACTTC
clone size: NA; V gene: TRBV2; J gene: TRBJ2-7; D gene: TRBD1; CDR3 length: 14; CDR3 protein: CASSGAGTGDEQYF; CDR3 DNA: TGTGCCAGCAGTGGAGCCGGGACAGGAGACGAGCAGTACTTC
clone size: few; V gene: TRBV6-1; J gene: TRBJ1-6; D gene: TRBD1; CDR3 length: 16; CDR3 protein: CASSEWPDRDNSPLHF; CDR3 DNA: TGTGCCAGCAGTGAGTGGCCGGACAGGGATAATTCACCCCTCCACTTT
clone size: many; V gene: TRBV5-1; J gene: TRBJ2-7; D gene: NA; CDR3 length: 17; CDR3 protein: CASSRRGIGGSTYEQYF; CDR3 DNA: TGCGCCAGCAGCCGCAGGGGAATTGGGGGTTCTACCTACGAGCAGTACTTC
clone size: few; V gene: TRBV2; J gene: TRBJ1-1; D gene: TRBD1; CDR3 length: 14; CDR3 protein: CASSARTGGGEAFF; CDR3 DNA: TGTGCCAGCAGTGCCCGGACAGGGGGCGGTGAAGCTTTCTTT
clone size: few; V gene: TRBV19; J gene: TRBJ1-5; D gene: NA; CDR3 length: 16; CDR3 protein: CASTPLLWASNQPQHF; CDR3 DNA: TGTGCCAGTACCCCCCTGCTGTGGGCTAGCAATCAGCCCCAGCATTTT
clone size: NA; V gene: TRBV7-2; J gene: TRBJ2-5; D gene: NA; CDR3 length: 14; CDR3 protein: CASSRAGLRETQYF; CDR3 DNA: TGTGCCAGCTCGAGGGCGGGACTCCGAGAGACCCAGTACTTC
clone size: NA; V gene: TRBV6-5; J gene: TRBJ2-3; D gene: NA; CDR3 length: 14; CDR3 protein: CASSWGAGSDTQYF; CDR3 DNA: TGTGCCAGCAGTTGGGGGGCAGGGTCAGATACGCAGTATTTT
clone size: NA; V gene: TRBV12-3/TRBV12-4; J gene: TRBJ2-3; D gene: NA; CDR3 length: 23; CDR3 protein: CASSLRISGFSTRGGPGADTQYF; CDR3 DNA: TGTGCCAGCAGTTTACGGATTTCCGGATTCTCCACGAGAGGGGGGCCCGGGGCAGATACGCAGTATTTT
clone size: NA; V gene: TRBV12-3/TRBV12-4; J gene: TRBJ1-1; D gene: NA; CDR3 length: 14; CDR3 protein: CASSSQAMNTEAFF; CDR3 DNA: TGTGCCAGCAGTTCACAGGCAATGAACACTGAAGCTTTCTTT
clone size: NA; V gene: TRBV6-5; J gene: TRBJ2-7; D gene: NA; CDR3 length: 16; CDR3 protein: CASSYSTPPSFYEQYF; CDR3 DNA: TGTGCCAGCAGTTACTCGACCCCGCCATCATTCTACGAGCAGTACTTC
clone size: NA; V gene: TRBV20-1; J gene: TRBJ2-2; D gene: NA; CDR3 length: 15; CDR3 protein: CSARPRGPNTGELFF; CDR3 DNA: TGCAGTGCTAGACCCCGGGGACCTAACACCGGGGAGCTGTTTTTT
clone size: NA; V gene: TRBV5-4; J gene: TRBJ2-6; D gene: NA; CDR3 length: 16; CDR3 protein: CASSLGPYSGANVLTF; CDR3 DNA: TGTGCCAGCAGCTTGGGTCCGTACTCTGGGGCCAACGTCCTGACTTTC
clone size: few; V gene: TRBV12-3/TRBV12-4; J gene: TRBJ1-1; D gene: NA; CDR3 length: 13; CDR3 protein: CASSFSTGAEAFF; CDR3 DNA: TGTGCCAGCAGTTTCAGTACTGGTGCTGAAGCTTTCTTT
clone size: many; V gene: TRBV12-3/TRBV12-4; J gene: TRBJ1-2; D gene: NA; CDR3 length: 14; CDR3 protein: CASSLVDSYYGYTF; CDR3 DNA: TGTGCCAGCAGTTTAGTGGACAGCTATTATGGCTACACCTTC
clone size: few; V gene: TRBV30; J gene: TRBJ2-2; D gene: NA; CDR3 length: 15; CDR3 protein: CATSKGDRNTGELFF; CDR3 DNA: TGTGCCACCTCGAAAGGGGATAGGAACACCGGGGAGCTGTTTTTT
clone size: NA; V gene: TRBV7-3; J gene: TRBJ2-3; D gene: TRBD2; CDR3 length: 19; CDR3 protein: CASSPRPGLAGLSTDTQYF; CDR3 DNA: TGTGCCAGCTCCCCTCGGCCGGGACTAGCGGGGTTATCCACAGATACGCAGTATTTT
clone size: NA; V gene: TRBV10-3; J gene: TRBJ1-2; D gene: NA; CDR3 length: 13; CDR3 protein: CAISANTDGGYTF; CDR3 DNA: TGTGCCATCAGCGCCAATACAGATGGCGGCTACACCTTC
clone size: NA; V gene: TRBV7-9; J gene: TRBJ2-6; D gene: NA; CDR3 length: 11; CDR3 protein: CASSDPTVLTF; CDR3 DNA: TGTGCCAGCAGCGATCCAACCGTCCTGACTTTC
clone size: NA; V gene: TRBV20-1; J gene: TRBJ1-4; D gene: NA; CDR3 length: 14; CDR3 protein: CSARAGAANEKLFF; CDR3 DNA: TGCAGTGCTAGAGCGGGGGCGGCTAATGAAAAACTGTTTTTT